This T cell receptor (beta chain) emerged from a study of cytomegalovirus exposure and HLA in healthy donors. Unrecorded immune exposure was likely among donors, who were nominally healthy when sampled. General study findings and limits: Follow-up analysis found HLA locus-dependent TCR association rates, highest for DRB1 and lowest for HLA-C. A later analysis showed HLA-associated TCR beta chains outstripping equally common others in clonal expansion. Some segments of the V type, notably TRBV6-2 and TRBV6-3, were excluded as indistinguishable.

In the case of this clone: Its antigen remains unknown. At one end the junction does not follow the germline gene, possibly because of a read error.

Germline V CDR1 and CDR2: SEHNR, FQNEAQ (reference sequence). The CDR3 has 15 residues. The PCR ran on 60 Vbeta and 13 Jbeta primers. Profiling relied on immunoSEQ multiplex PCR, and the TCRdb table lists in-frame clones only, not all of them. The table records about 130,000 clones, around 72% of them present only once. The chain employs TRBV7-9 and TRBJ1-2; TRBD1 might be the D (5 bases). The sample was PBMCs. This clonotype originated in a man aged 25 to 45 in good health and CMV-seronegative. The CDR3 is CAGSLFWREGYGYTF. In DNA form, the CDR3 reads TGTGCCGGCAGCTTATTCTGGAGGGAGGGGTATGGCTACACCTTC.